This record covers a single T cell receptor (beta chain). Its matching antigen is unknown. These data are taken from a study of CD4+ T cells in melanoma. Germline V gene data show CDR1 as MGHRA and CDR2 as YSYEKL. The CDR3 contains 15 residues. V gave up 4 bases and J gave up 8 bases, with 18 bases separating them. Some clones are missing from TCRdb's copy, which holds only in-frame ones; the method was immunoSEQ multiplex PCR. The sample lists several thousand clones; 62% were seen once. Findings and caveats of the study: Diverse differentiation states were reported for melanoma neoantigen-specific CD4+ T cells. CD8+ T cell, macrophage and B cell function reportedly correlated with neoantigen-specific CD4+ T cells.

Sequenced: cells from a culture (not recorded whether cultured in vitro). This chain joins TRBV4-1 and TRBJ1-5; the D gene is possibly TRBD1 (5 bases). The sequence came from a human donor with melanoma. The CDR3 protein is CASSPERGYSEPQHF. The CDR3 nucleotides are TGCGCCAGCAGCCCGGAGAGGGGTTATTCTGAGCCCCAGCATTTT.